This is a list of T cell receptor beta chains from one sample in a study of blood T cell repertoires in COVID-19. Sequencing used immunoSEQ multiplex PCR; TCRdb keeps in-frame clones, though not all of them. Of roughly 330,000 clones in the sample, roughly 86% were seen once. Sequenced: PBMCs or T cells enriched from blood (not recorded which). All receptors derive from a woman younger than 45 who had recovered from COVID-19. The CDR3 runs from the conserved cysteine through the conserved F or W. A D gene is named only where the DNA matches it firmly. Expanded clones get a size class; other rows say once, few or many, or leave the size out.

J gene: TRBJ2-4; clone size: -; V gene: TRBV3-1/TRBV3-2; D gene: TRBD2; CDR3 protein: CASSQWIAGGKNIQYF; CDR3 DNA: TGTGCCAGCAGCCAATGGATAGCGGGGGGGAAAAACATTCAGTACTTC
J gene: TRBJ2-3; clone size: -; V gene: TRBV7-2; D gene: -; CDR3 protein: CASSLWDTAGDTQYF; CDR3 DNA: TGTGCCAGCAGCTTATGGGACACCGCGGGTGATACGCAGTATTTT
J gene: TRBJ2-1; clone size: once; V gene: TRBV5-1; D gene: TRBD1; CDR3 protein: CASSSGQGSYNEQFF; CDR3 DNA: TGCGCCAGCAGCTCGGGACAGGGCTCCTACAATGAGCAGTTCTTC
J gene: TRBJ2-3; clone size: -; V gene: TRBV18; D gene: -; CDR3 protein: CASSPAGRTDTQYF; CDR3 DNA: TGTGCCAGCTCACCGGCGGGGCGCACAGATACGCAGTATTTT
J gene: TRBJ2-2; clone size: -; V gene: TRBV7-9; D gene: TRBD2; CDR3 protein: CASSLSSGVSGELFF; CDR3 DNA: TGTGCCAGCAGCTTGAGTAGCGGGGTTTCCGGGGAGCTGTTTTTT
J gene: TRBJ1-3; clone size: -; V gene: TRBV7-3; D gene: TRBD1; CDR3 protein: CASSPLPGQLDF; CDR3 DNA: TGTGCCAGCAGCCCTCTCCCGGGACAGCTGGATTTT
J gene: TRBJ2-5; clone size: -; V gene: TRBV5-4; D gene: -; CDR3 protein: CASSLGDRTQETQYF; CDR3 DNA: TGTGCCAGCAGCTTGGGAGACAGGACTCAAGAGACCCAGTACTTC
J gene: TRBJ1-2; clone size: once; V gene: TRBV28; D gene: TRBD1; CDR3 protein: CASRPAGGGLGYTF; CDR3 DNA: TGTGCCAGCAGACCCGCAGGGGGCGGCCTTGGCTACACCTTC
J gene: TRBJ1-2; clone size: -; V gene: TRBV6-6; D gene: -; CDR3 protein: CASTPTGTYYGYTF; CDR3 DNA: TGTGCCAGCACTCCGACGGGGACTTACTATGGCTACACCTTC
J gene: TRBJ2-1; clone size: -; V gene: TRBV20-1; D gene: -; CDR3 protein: CSARRSEQFF; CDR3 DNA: TGCAGTGCTAGACGAAGCGAGCAGTTCTTC
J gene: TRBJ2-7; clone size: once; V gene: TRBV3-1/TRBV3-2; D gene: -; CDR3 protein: CASRLSTGIGYEQYF; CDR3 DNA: TGTGCCAGCAGGCTAAGCACAGGGATCGGCTACGAGCAGTACTTC
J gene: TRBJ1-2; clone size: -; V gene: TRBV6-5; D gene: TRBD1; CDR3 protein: CASSEDRLSGYTF; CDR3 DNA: TGTGCCAGCAGCGAGGACAGGTTGTCTGGCTACACCTTC
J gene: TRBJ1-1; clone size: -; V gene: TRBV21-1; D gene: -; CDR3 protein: CASSLLPDRGEAFF; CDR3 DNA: TGTGCCAGCAGCTTACTTCCGGACAGGGGGGAAGCTTTCTTT
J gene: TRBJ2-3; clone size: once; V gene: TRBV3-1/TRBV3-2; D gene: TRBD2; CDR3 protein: CASSQRGSGGAGGSNTQYF; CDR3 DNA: TGTGCCAGCAGCCAACGCGGTAGCGGGGGGGCGGGGGGTTCAAATACGCAGTATTTT
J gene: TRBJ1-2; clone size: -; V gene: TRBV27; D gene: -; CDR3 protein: CASSSTRAYGVKGYTF; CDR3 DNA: TGTGCCAGCAGTTCGACACGGGCGTACGGGGTAAAGGGCTACACCTTC
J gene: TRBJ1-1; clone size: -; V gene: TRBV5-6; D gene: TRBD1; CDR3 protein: CASSGGTGANTEAFF; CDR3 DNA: TGTGCCAGCAGCGGAGGGACAGGGGCAAACACTGAAGCTTTCTTT
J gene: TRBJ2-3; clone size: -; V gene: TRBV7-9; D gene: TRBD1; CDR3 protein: CASSLGTGGPTDTQYF; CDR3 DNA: TGTGCCAGCAGCTTAGGGACAGGGGGTCCCACAGATACGCAGTATTTT
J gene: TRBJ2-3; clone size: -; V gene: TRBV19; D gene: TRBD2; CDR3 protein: CASRYGGGSTDTQYF; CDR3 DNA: TGTGCCAGTAGGTATGGCGGGGGAAGCACAGATACGCAGTATTTT
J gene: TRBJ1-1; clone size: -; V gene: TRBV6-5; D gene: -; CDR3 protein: CASRDIMNTEAFF; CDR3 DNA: TGTGCCAGCAGAGACATAATGAACACTGAAGCTTTCTTT
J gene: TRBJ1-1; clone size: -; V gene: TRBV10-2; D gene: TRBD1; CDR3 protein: CASARGREGTEAFF; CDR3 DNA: TGCGCCAGCGCCAGGGGGCGCGAGGGCACTGAAGCTTTCTTT
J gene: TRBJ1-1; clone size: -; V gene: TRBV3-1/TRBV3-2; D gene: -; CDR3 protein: CASSQTTESEAFF; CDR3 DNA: TGTGCCAGCAGCCAGACGACAGAATCTGAAGCTTTCTTT
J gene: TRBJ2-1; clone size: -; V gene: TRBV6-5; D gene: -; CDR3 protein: CASSYRVNSRDEQFF; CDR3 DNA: TGTGCCAGCAGTTACCGGGTCAACTCCAGGGATGAGCAGTTCTTC
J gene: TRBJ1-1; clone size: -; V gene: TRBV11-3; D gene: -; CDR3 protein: CASSSPTPQILNWTEAFF; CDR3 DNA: TGTGCCAGCAGCTCCCCTACCCCACAGATACTGAACTGGACTGAAGCTTTCTTT
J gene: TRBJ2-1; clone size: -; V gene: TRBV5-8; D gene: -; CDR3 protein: CASSSPLGNEQFF; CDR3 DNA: TGTGCCAGCAGCTCACCTCTCGGGAATGAGCAGTTCTTC
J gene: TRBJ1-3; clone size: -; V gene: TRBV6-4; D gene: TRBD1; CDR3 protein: CASSETGESGNTIYF; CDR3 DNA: TGTGCCAGCAGTGAAACAGGGGAGTCTGGAAACACCATATATTTT
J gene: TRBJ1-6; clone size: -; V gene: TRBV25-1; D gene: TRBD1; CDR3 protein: CASRESTGRAPLHF; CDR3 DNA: TGTGCCAGCAGGGAATCGACAGGGCGGGCACCCCTCCACTTT
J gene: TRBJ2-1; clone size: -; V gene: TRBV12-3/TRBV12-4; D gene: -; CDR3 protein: CASSLGQNNEQFF; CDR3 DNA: TGTGCCAGCAGTTTAGGGCAGAACAATGAGCAGTTCTTC
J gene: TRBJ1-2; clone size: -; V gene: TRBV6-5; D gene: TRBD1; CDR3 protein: CASSSSTGAPRGYTF; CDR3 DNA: TGTGCCAGCAGTTCGTCGACAGGGGCCCCCCGCGGCTACACCTTC
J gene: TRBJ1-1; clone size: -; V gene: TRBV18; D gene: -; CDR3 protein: CASSPWEGGFNTEAFF; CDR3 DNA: TGTGCCAGCTCACCGTGGGAGGGGGGTTTTAACACTGAAGCTTTCTTT
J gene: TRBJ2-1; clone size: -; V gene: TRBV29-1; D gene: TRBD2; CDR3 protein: CSVGASGANEQFF; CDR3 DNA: TGCAGCGTTGGAGCTAGCGGGGCAAATGAGCAGTTCTTC
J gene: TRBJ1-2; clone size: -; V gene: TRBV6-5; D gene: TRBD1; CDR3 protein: CASAMTGPNYGYTF; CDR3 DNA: TGTGCCAGCGCGATGACAGGGCCCAACTATGGCTACACCTTC
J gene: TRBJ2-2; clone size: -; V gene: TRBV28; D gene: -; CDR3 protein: CASSLWGGTATGELFF; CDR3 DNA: TGTGCCAGCAGTTTATGGGGCGGGACAGCGACCGGGGAGCTGTTTTTT
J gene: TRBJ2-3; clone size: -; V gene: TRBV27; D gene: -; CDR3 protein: CASHPTGWFRTDTQYF; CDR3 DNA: TGTGCCAGCCATCCAACAGGGTGGTTTAGGACAGATACGCAGTATTTT
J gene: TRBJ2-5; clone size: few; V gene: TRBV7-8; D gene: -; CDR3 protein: CASINFQETQYF; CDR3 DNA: TGTGCCAGCATAAACTTCCAAGAGACCCAGTACTTC
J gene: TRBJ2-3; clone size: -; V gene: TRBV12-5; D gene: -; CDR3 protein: CASGSFGGGTDTQYF; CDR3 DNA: TGTGCTAGTGGTTCGTTTGGGGGCGGCACAGATACGCAGTATTTT
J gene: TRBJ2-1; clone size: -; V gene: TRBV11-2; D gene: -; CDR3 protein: CASSLDRLAGEQFF; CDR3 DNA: TGTGCCAGCAGCTTAGATCGGCTAGCCGGTGAGCAGTTCTTC
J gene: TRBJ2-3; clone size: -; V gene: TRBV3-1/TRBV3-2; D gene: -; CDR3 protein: CASSLGLDTDTQYF; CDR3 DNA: TGTGCCAGCAGCCTGGGACTTGACACAGATACGCAGTATTTT
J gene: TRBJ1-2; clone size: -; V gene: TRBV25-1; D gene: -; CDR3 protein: CASSDRVLLGYTF; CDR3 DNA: TGTGCCAGCAGTGACCGCGTCTTGCTTGGCTACACCTTC
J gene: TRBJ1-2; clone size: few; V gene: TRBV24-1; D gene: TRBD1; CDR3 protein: CATSLLPDRERRGYTF; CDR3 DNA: TGTGCCACCAGTCTCCTACCGGACAGGGAGAGAAGGGGCTACACCTTC
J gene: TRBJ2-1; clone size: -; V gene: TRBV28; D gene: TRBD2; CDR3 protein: CASSSSGDVDEQFF; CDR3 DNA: TGTGCCAGCAGTTCTAGCGGGGACGTGGATGAGCAGTTCTTC
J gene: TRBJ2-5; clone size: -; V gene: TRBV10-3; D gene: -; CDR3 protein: CAISESMSNQETQYF; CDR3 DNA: TGTGCCATCAGTGAGTCGATGTCTAACCAAGAGACCCAGTACTTC
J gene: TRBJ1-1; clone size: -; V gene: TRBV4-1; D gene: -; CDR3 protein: CASSRNSRDMNTEAFF; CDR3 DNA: TGCGCCAGCAGCCGCAACTCCCGGGATATGAACACTGAAGCTTTCTTT
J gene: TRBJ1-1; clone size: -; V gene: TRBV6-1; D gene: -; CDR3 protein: CASSEAGGVGTEAFF; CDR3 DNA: TGTGCCAGCAGTGAAGCGGGGGGAGTCGGTACTGAAGCTTTCTTT
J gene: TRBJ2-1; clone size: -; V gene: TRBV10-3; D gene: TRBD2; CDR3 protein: CATTDMRGGRNEQFF; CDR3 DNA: TGTGCCACTACTGATATGCGGGGGGGCCGCAATGAGCAGTTCTTC